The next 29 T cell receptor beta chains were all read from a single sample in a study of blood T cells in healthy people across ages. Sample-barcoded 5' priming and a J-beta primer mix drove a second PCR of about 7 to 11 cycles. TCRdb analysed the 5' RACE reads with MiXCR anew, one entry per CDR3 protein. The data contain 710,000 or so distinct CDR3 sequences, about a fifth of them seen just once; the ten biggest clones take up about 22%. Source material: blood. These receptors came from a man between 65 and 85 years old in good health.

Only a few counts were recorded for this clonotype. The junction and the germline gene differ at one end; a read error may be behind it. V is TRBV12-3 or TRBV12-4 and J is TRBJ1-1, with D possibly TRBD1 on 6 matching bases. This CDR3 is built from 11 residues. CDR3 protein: CASSFGGPGIF. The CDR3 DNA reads TGTGCCAGCAGTTTTGGGGGGCCGGGGATCTTT.

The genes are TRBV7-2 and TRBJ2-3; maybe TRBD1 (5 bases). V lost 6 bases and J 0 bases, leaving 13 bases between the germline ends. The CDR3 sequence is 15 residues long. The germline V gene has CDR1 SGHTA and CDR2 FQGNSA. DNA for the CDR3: TGTGCCAGCAGAGCAGGGCACAAGAGCACAGATACGCAGTATTTT. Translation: CASRAGHKSTDTQYF.

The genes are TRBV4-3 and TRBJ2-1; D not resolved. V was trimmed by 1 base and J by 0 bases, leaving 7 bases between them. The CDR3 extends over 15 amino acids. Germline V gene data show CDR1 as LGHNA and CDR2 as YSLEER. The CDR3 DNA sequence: TGCGCCAGCAGCCAAGTCTTCAGCTCCTACAATGAGCAGTTCTTC. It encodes CASSQVFSSYNEQFF.

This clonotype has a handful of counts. CDR3 in amino acids: CASSYSTVGANVLTF. CDR3 coding DNA: TGTGCCAGCAGTTACTCGACGGTTGGGGCCAACGTCCTGACTTTC. This sequence joins TRBV6-5 and TRBJ2-6; no clear D gene. The CDR3 has 15 amino acids. Trimming stripped 0 bases from V and 3 bases from J, with 6 bases between. The V gene's germline CDR1 is MNHEY and CDR2 SVGAGI.

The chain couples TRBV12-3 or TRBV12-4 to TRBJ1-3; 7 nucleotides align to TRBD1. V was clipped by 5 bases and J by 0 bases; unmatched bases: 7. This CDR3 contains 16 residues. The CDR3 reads CASSTRQGSSGNTIYF. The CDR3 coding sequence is TGTGCCAGCAGTACTCGACAGGGTAGCTCTGGAAACACCATATATTTT.

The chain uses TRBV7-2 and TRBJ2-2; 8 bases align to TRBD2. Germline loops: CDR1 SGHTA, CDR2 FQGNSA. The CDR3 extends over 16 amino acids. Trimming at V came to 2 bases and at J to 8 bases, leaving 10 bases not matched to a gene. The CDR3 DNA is TGTGCCAGCAGCTTACCGGGGGGGCTTAAGGAAGGGGAGCTGTTTTTT. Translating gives CASSLPGGLKEGELFF.

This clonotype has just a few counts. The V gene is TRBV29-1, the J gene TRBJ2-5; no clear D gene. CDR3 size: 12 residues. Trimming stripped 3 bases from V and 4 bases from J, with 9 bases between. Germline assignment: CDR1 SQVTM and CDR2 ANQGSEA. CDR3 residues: CSVEVVIETQYF. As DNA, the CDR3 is TGCAGCGTTGAGGTAGTCATAGAGACCCAGTACTTC.

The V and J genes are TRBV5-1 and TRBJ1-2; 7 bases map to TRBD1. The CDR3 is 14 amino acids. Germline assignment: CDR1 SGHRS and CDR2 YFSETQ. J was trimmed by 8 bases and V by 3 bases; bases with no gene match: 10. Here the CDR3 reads CASSYLTGQEGYTF. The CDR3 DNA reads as TGCGCCAGCAGCTACCTGACAGGGCAGGAAGGCTACACCTTC.

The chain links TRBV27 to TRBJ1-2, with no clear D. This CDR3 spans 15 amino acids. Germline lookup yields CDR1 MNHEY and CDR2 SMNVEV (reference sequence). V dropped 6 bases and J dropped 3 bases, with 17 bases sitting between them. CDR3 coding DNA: TGTGCCAGCAGGACCCTTCTCCCTTGGGACTATGGCTACACCTTC. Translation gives CASRTLLPWDYGYTF.

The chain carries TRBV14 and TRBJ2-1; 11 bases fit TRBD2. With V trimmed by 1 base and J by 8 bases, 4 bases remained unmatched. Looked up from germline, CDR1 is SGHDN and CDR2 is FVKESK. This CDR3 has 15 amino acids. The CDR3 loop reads CASSQALAGVYEQFF. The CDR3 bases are TGTGCCAGCAGCCAAGCACTAGCGGGAGTATATGAGCAGTTCTTC. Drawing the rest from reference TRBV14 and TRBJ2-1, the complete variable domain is EAGVTQFPSHSVIEKGQTVTLRCDPISGHDNLYWYRRVMGKEIKFLLHFVKESKQDESGMPNNRFLAERTGGTYSTLKVQPAELEDSGVYFCASSQALAGVYEQFFGPGTRLTVL.

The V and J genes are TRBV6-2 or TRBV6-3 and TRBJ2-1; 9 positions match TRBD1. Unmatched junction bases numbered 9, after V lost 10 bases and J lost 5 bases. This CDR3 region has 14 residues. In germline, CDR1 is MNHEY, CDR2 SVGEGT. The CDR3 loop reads CATFRDRAHNEQFF. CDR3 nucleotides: TGTGCCACCTTCCGGGACAGGGCACACAATGAGCAGTTCTTC.

DNA for the CDR3: TGTGCCAGCAGTCTCGTTCGGGGTGGCAATCAGCCCCAGCATTTT. It translates to CASSLVRGGNQPQHF. V gene TRBV12-3 or TRBV12-4 combines with J gene TRBJ1-5; D gene uncertain. The V end lost 5 bases, the J end lost 2 bases, and 13 bases lay between the germline ends. The CDR3 covers 15 residues.

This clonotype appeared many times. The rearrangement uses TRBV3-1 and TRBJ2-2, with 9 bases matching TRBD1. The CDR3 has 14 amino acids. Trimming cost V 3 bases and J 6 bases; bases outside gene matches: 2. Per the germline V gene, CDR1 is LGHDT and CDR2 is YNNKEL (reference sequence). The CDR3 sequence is CASSQRDRAGELFF. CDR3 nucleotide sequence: TGTGCCAGCAGCCAGAGGGACAGGGCCGGGGAGCTGTTTTTT.

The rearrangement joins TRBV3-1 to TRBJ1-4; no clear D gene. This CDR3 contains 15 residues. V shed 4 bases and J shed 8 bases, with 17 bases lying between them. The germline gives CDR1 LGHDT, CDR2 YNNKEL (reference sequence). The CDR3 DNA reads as TGTGCCAGCAGCCCGGAACGGGGTGTATGGGAAAAACTGTTTTTT. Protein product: CASSPERGVWEKLFF. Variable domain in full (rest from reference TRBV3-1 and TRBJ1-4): DTAVSQTPKYLVTQMGNDKSIKCEQNLGHDTMYWYKQDSKKFLKIMFSYNNKELIINETVPNRFSPKSPDKAHLNLHINSLELGDSAVYFCASSPERGVWEKLFFGSGTQLSVL.

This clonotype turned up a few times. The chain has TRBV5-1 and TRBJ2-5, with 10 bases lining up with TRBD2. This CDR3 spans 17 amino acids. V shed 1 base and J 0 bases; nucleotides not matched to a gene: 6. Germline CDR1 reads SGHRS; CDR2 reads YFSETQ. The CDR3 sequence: CASSLPRTSGDQETQYF. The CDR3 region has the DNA TGCGCCAGCAGCTTGCCGCGGACTAGCGGTGACCAAGAGACCCAGTACTTC.

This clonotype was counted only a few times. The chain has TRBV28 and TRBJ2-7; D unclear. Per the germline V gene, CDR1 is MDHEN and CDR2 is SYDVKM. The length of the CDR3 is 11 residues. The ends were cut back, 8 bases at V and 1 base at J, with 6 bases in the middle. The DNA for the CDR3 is TGTGCCAGCTTGGGGTCCTACGAGCAGTACTTC. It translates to CASLGSYEQYF. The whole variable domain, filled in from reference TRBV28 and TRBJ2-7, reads DVKVTQSSRYLVKRTGEKVFLECVQDMDHENMFWYRQDPGLGLRLIYFSYDVKMKEKGDIPEGYSVSREKKERFSLILESASTNQTSMYLCASLGSYEQYFGPGTRLTVT.

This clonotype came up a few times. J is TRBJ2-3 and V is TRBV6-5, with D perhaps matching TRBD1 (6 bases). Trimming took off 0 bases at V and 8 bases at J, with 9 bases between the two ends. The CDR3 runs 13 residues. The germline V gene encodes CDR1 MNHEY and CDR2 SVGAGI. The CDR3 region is CASSYSTGLTQYF. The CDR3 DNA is TGTGCCAGCAGTTACTCGACAGGCCTTACGCAGTATTTT.

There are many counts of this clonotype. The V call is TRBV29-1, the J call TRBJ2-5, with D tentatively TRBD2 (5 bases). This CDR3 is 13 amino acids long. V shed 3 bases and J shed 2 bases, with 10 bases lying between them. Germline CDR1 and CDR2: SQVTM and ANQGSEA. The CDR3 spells CSVDVSGQETQYF. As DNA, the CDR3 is TGCAGCGTTGATGTGAGCGGACAAGAGACCCAGTACTTC.

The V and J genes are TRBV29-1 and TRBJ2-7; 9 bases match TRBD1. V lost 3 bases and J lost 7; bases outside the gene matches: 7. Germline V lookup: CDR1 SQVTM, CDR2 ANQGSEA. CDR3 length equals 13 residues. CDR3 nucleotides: TGCAGCGTTGAGGAACAGGGGGCAGGGGAGCAGTACTTC. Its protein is CSVEEQGAGEQYF.

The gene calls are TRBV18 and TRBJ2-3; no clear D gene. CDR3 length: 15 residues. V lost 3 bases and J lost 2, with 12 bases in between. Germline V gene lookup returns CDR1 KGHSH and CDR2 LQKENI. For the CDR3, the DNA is TGTGCCAGCTCACCGTGGCAAGAGACCACAGATACGCAGTATTTT. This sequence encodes CASSPWQETTDTQYF.

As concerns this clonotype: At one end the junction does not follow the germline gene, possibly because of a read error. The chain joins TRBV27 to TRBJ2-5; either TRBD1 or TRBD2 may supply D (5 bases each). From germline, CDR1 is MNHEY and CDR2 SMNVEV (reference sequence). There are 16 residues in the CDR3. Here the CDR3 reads CASSRGPTGNQETRYF. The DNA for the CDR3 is TGTGCCAGCAGTAGGGGACCTACGGGTAACCAAGAGACCCGGTACTTC.

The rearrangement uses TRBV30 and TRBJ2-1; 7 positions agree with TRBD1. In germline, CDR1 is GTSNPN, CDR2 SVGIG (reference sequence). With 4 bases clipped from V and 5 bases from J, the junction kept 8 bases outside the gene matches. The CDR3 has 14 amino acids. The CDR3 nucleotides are TGTGCCTGGATGCTATGGGACAGAAACAATGAGCAGTTCTTC. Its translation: CAWMLWDRNNEQFF.

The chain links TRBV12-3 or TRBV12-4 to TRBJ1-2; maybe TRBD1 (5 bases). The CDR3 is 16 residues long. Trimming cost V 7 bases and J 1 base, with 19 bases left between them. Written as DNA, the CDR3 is TGTGCCAGCAAAGGGGCTGGCGCCGGAGATAACTATGGCTACACCTTC. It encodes CASKGAGAGDNYGYTF.

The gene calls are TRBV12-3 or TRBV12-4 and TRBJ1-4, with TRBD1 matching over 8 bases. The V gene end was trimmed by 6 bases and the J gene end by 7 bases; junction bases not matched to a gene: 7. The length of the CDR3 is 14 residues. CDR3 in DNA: TGTGCCAGCAGCCATGGACAGGGTTTTGAAAAACTGTTTTTT. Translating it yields CASSHGQGFEKLFF.

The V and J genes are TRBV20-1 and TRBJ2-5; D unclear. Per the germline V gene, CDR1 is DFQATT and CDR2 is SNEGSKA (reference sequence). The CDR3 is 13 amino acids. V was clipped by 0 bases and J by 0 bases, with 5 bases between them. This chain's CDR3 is CSAREANQETQYF. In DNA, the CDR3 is TGCAGTGCTAGAGAGGCCAACCAAGAGACCCAGTACTTC.

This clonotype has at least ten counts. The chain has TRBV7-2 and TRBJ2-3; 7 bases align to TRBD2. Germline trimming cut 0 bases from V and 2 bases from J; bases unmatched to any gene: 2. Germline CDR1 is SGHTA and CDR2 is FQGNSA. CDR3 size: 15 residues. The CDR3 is CASSLAGGYTDTQYF. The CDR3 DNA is TGTGCCAGCAGCTTAGCGGGGGGGTACACAGATACGCAGTATTTT.

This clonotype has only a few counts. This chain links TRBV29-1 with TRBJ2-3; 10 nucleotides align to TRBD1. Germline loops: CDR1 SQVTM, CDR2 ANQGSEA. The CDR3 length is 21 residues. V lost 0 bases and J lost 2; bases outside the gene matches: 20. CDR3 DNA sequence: TGCAGCGTTGAAGAGCCTCCGGGACAGGGGCAACCTCGCCTTGACACAGATACGCAGTATTTT. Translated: CSVEEPPGQGQPRLDTDTQYF.

The CDR3 region is CASTFSSGGNTDTQYF. CDR3 in DNA: TGTGCCAGCACCTTCAGTAGCGGGGGAAACACAGATACGCAGTATTTT. The chain employs TRBV7-2 and TRBJ2-3, with 9 bases lining up with TRBD2. V was clipped by 7 bases and J by 2 bases; unmatched bases: 10. This CDR3 region has 16 residues. Germline values: CDR1 SGHTA, CDR2 FQGNSA.

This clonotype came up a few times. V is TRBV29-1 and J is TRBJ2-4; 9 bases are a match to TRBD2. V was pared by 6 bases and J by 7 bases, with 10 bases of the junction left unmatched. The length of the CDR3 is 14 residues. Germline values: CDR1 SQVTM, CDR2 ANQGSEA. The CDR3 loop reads CSVTAGGATNIQYF. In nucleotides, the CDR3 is TGCAGCGTGACGGCGGGGGGGGCGACGAACATTCAGTACTTC.